This TCR beta chain was identified in a study of T cells in Graves' hyperthyroidism and ophthalmopathy. The TCR beta CDR3 regions underwent amplification using RNA transcripts as the source. In the first-round RT-PCR of the TCR CDR3, the HTBI primer set was used. TCRdb analysed the multiplex PCR reads with MiXCR anew, one entry per CDR3 protein. The table has hundreds of thousands of distinct CDR3 sequences, about 15% seen once. This clonotype was picked up a small number of times. CDR1 is LNHDA, CDR2 SQIVND, per germline (reference sequence). This CDR3 region has 13 residues. Trimming took 6 bases from V and 5 from J, leaving 13 bases between them.

The specimen was blood. This clonotype was obtained from a woman aged 50 to 65 with Graves' ophthalmopathy. The rearrangement joins TRBV19 to TRBJ1-1; D remains unclear. The CDR3 DNA reads as TGTGCCAGTAGCCCCACGGGGTGGACTGAAGCTTTCTTT. This encodes CASSPTGWTEAFF.